This T cell receptor (beta chain) stems from a study of CD8+CD57+ T cells in acquired aplastic anemia. Study outcomes and limitations: Both patients and controls carried the same twenty-nine CD8+ CDR3 sequences.

The CDR3 runs 11 residues. Trimming stripped 8 bases from V and 2 bases from J, with 9 bases between. CDR1 is SQVTM, CDR2 ANQGSEA, per germline. Genomic DNA served as template for TCR beta VDJ and CDR3 profiling. One entry per CDR3 protein, called by TCRdb with MiXCR from the reads. The sample comprises roughly 220,000 distinct CDR3 sequences, roughly 60% of which are singletons, and around 60% rests with the top ten. Notes on this clonotype: Its antigen is not identified.

All patients picked for sequencing had shown, by flow cytometry, an expansion of CD8+CD57+ cells. Each patient had severe acquired aplastic anemia. Prior therapy had not been administered to any patient at the time of blood sampling. The rearrangement uses TRBV29-1 and TRBJ2-5; D is perhaps TRBD1 or TRBD2 (5 bases each). Specimen: sorted CD4+, CD8+, or CD8+CD57+ T cells (not recorded which) from PBMCs. The sequence derives from a human donor with aplastic anemia. The CDR3 loop reads CSWDGQETQYF. The CDR3 DNA reads TGCAGCTGGGACGGTCAAGAGACCCAGTACTTC.